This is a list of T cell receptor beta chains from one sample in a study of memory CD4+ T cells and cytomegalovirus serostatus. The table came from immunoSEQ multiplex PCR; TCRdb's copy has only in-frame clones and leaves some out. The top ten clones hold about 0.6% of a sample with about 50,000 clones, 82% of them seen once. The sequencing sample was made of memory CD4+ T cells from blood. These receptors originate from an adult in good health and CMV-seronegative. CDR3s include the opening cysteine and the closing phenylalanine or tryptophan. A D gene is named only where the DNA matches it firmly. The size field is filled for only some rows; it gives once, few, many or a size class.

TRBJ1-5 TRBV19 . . TGTGCCAGTAGTATCGAGGACGTGAGTAACAATCAGCCCCAGCATTTT CASSIEDVSNNQPQHF
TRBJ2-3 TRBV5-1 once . TGCGCCAGCAGCTTGGATGCCGGTCCAGTGGATACGCAGTATTTT CASSLDAGPVDTQYF
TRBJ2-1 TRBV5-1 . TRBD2 TGCGCCAGCAGCCCCAGCGGGCGGGGGGGCCTGAATGAGCAGTTCTTC CASSPSGRGGLNEQFF
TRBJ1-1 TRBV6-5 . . TGTGCCAGCAGGACACGGGGCAAAGGGGCAGCTTTCTTT CASRTRGKGAAFF
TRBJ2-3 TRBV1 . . TGCACCAGCAGCCAAGACGTTGAACTAGCGGGGTCAGATACGCAGTATTTT CTSSQDVELAGSDTQYF
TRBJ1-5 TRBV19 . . TGTGCCAGTAGTCCTCCGGGGGGCGCGCAGCCCCAGCATTTT CASSPPGGAQPQHF
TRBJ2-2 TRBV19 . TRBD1 TGTGCCAGTAGGCTCCAGGGGGATACCGGGGAGCTGTTTTTT CASRLQGDTGELFF
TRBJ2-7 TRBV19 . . TGTGCCAGTAGTAGCCCGGGGGAGTCCTACGAGCAGTACTTC CASSSPGESYEQYF
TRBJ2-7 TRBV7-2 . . TGTGCCAGCGGCGGAGGGGGGTCCGGGTACGAGCAGTACTTC CASGGGGSGYEQYF
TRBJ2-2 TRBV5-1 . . TGCGCCAGCAGCTTTTCATTCACCGGGGAGCTGTTTTTT CASSFSFTGELFF
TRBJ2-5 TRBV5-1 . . TGCGCCAGCAGCTTGGCCGGTAAGGGATCATCAGAGACCCAGTACTTC CASSLAGKGSSETQYF
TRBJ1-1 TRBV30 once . TGTGCCTGGAGTGTGGAAGGGAACACTGAAGCTTTCTTT CAWSVEGNTEAFF
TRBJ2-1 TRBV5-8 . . TGTGCCAGCAGCCGAACAGGGAGCTCCTACAATGAGCAGTTCTTC CASSRTGSSYNEQFF
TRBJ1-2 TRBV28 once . TGTGCCAGCAGTTTATCGTTTGGAGGGAAGGGATCCTATGGCTACACCTTC CASSLSFGGKGSYGYTF
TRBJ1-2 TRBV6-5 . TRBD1 TGTGCCAGCAGTTACCTTCGGACAGGGGGAGGCTATGGCTACACCTTC CASSYLRTGGGYGYTF
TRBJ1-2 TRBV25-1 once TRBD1 TGTGCCAGCAGTGAATCAGACAGGGAGGAAGGCTACACCTTC CASSESDREEGYTF
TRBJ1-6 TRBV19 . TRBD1 TGTGCCAGTAGGGCCTCGGGACAGTATAATTCACCCCTCCACTTT CASRASGQYNSPLHF
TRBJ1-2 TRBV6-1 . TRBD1 TGTGCCAGCAGTGGGCGACAGGGGGCTGGCTATGGCTACACCTTC CASSGRQGAGYGYTF
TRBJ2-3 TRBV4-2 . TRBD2 TGTGCCAGCAGCCAAATGTTTAGCGGGGTCGCAGATACGCAGTATTTT CASSQMFSGVADTQYF
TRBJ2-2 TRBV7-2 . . TGTGCCAGCAGCTTCGGCACGTCTACCGGGGAGCTGTTTTTT CASSFGTSTGELFF
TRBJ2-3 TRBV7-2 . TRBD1 TGTGCCAGCAGCAGAACAGGGGAGATAGATACGCAGTATTTT CASSRTGEIDTQYF
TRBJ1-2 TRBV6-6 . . TGTGCCAGCAGTGTTGCGAGAAATCGCGGCTACACCTTC CASSVARNRGYTF
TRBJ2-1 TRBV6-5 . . TGTGCCAGCAGTTTCCATGGAGATGAGCAGTTCTTC CASSFHGDEQFF
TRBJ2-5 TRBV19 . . TGTGCCAGTAGTATAGCCGGGGGATCCCAAGAGACCCAGTACTTC CASSIAGGSQETQYF
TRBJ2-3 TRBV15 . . TGTGCCACCAGCAGGCCGGGCTTGGGCACAGATACGCAGTATTTT CATSRPGLGTDTQYF
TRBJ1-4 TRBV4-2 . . TGTGCCAGCAGCCAAGAGGGACGAGAAAACGCCGGAAAACTGTTTTTT CASSQEGRENAGKLFF
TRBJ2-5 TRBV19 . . TGTGCCAGTAGTATAGGAGGAGAGACCCAGTACTTC CASSIGGETQYF
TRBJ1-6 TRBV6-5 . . TGTGCCAGCTCCCGACATGGAGATAATTCACCCCTCCACTTT CASSRHGDNSPLHF
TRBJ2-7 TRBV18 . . TGTGCCAGCTCACCACGGTTGGACGAGCAGTACTTC CASSPRLDEQYF
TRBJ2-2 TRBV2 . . TGTGCCAGCAGTGTGTTGCGTGACACCGGGGAGCTGTTTTTT CASSVLRDTGELFF
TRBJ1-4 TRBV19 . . TGTGCCAGTAGTATCGTCCTGCAGGGCAATGAAAAACTGTTTTTT CASSIVLQGNEKLFF
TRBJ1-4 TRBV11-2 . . TGTGCCAGCAGCTTAGAGGGGGGTCTGAATGAAAAACTGTTTTTT CASSLEGGLNEKLFF
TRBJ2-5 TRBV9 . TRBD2 TGTGCCAGCAGCCTACGAGCGGGGGGGCAAGAGACCCAGTACTTC CASSLRAGGQETQYF
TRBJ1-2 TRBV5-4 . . TGTGCCAGCAGCTTGACAGGGCCAGGCTATGGCTACACCTTC CASSLTGPGYGYTF